The next 9 T cell receptor beta chains were all read from a single sample in a study of T cells in Graves' hyperthyroidism and ophthalmopathy. From RNA transcripts, TCR beta CDR3 regions were amplified. An initial round of RT-PCR targeting the TCR CDR3 relied on the HTBI primer set. TCRdb redid the calling of the multiplex PCR reads with MiXCR, one entry per CDR3 protein. Of more than 650,000 distinct CDR3 sequences listed, 14% are singletons. Sequencing was done on a sample of blood. The receptors were gathered from a woman between 18 and 29 years old with Graves' hyperthyroidism.

The table lists this clonotype with many counts. The V gene is TRBV3-1, the J gene TRBJ2-1; TRBD2 might be the D (5 bases). The CDR3 spans 13 residues. Germline V lookup: CDR1 LGHDT, CDR2 YNNKEL (reference sequence). With 3 bases removed from V and 10 bases from J, the gap between germline ends came to 13 bases. The CDR3 DNA reads as TGTGCCAGCAGCCAGCTTCGAGCGGAGGAGCAGTTCTTC. This codes for CASSQLRAEEQFF.

The chain joins TRBV19 to TRBJ2-7; TRBD1 matches 8 bases. Trimming cost V 7 bases and J 0 bases; bases outside gene matches: 5. Germline loops: CDR1 LNHDA, CDR2 SQIVND (reference sequence). The CDR3 sequence is 14 residues long. In DNA, the CDR3 is TGTGCCAGTATGCGGACAGGGTCCTCCTACGAGCAGTACTTC. Its protein product is CASMRTGSSYEQYF.

V is TRBV5-1 and J is TRBJ2-5, with no clear D. V was cut by 4 bases and J by 0 bases, with 13 bases left in between. The CDR3 length is 15 residues. The V gene's germline CDR1 is SGHRS and CDR2 YFSETQ. This chain's CDR3 is CASSLAGRNQETQYF. CDR3 DNA sequence: TGCGCCAGCAGCCTGGCAGGCAGAAACCAAGAGACCCAGTACTTC.

This clonotype has more than one count but fewer than ten. The DNA of the CDR3 is TGTGCCAGCAAGGAGGGTGAAAATCTCGGGCCCCAGCATTTT. Its protein product is CASKEGENLGPQHF. The V gene is TRBV2, the J gene TRBJ1-5, with D unresolved. Germline V gives CDR1 SNHLY, CDR2 FYNNEI. CDR3 size: 14 residues. Trimming left V 7 bases short and J 9 bases short, with 19 bases between.

The V call is TRBV19, the J call TRBJ1-5; TRBD1 matches at 8 bases. The CDR3 loop spans 14 amino acids. V gave up 8 bases and J gave up 2 bases; unmatched junction bases: 5. Germline CDR1 reads LNHDA; CDR2 reads SQIVND (reference sequence). CDR3 in amino acids: CASSDRAGNQPQHF. The CDR3 DNA is TGTGCCAGTTCGGACAGGGCGGGCAATCAGCCCCAGCATTTT.

This clonotype was seen a few times. The rearrangement uses TRBV13 and TRBJ2-3, with TRBD2 matching 7 bases. The CDR3 contains 16 residues. J was trimmed by 1 base and V by 5 bases; bases with no gene match: 9. Germline V gene data show CDR1 as PRHDT and CDR2 as FYEKMQ (reference sequence). The CDR3 DNA reads as TGTGCCAGCAGCCTTCCCGGGAGGCTCGGCACAGATACGCAGTATTTT. Translating gives CASSLPGRLGTDTQYF.

This clonotype was picked up many times. The V and J genes are TRBV4-2 and TRBJ2-7; D not certain. The CDR3 runs 13 residues. V dropped 1 base and J dropped 7 bases, with 11 bases sitting between them. The germline V gene encodes CDR1 LGHNA and CDR2 YNFKEQ. The CDR3 DNA sequence: TGTGCCAGCAGCCAAGGGCCAGAAGGGGAGCAGTACTTC. It specifies CASSQGPEGEQYF.

This clonotype appeared many times. V gene TRBV7-9 combines with J gene TRBJ2-2; D gene uncertain. Looked up from germline, CDR1 is SEHNR and CDR2 is FQNEAQ (reference sequence). The CDR3 extends over 15 amino acids. Between the trimmed V and J ends, which lost 5 bases and 0 bases, there was a span of 10 bases. DNA of the CDR3: TGTGCCAGCAGCCCCGAGGCGCCGAACACCGGGGAGCTGTTTTTT. It translates to CASSPEAPNTGELFF.

This clonotype was counted between two and nine times. The gene calls are TRBV20-1 and TRBJ1-1; a possible D gene is TRBD1 (6 bases). Germline V gene data show CDR1 as DFQATT and CDR2 as SNEGSKA (reference sequence). The CDR3 extends over 12 amino acids. Trimming removed 4 bases from V and 6 bases from J, with 12 bases in between. The CDR3 loop reads CSATTTGSEAFF. The CDR3 DNA reads as TGCAGTGCTACTACGACAGGATCTGAAGCTTTCTTT.